This TCR beta chain was sequenced during a study of T cell repertoires in cytomegalovirus infection. Study summary: Public TCR beta signature analysis indicated the presence of both CMV infection and matching HLA type. Study-level results: Adding up the frequency of public TCR beta families identified people who carried CMV plus the relevant HLA. The study found HLA-C-restricted CMV-specific TCR beta clonotypes dominating the ex vivo response.

The germline CDR1 and CDR2 sequences are MGHRA and YSYEKL. This CDR3 contains 16 residues. Between the trimmed V and J ends, which lost 3 bases and 8 bases, there was a span of 22 bases. Turning to this clonotype: Antigen specificity is unknown.

TCRdb called the reads again in MiXCR, with one record for every CDR3 protein. There are under 300,000 distinct CDR3 sequences in the sample; about 17% occur only once, and less than 60% lies in the top ten. The V and J genes are TRBV4-1 and TRBJ1-2; D is possibly TRBD1 (6 bases). The sample consisted of CD8+ T cells from PBMCs. This receptor was identified in a human donor in good health (CMV status not recorded). Some clones in this sample may be carry-over from other donors' samples. The CDR3 loop is CASSHEQGSRFQGYTF. The DNA of the CDR3 is TGCGCCAGCAGCCATGAACAGGGAAGTAGGTTCCAGGGCTACACCTTC.